This note documents a single TCR beta chain sequence. This sample was included in a study of blood T cell repertoires in COVID-19. Study context: Samples came from the United States, Italy and Spain, spanning acute and convalescent COVID-19. Nucleic acid was either cDNA or gDNA, and it came from T cells, B-cell-depleted T cells, or PBMCs.

Per the original data handling: Amplification of reference gene primers provided the estimated nucleated cell counts. The repertoire was sequenced with immunoSEQ multiplex PCR; TCRdb's copy has only in-frame clones and lacks some. For V, J and clone size, that table is used; D and trimming come from the DNA. The profile shows roughly 70,000 clones, 86% of them singletons. This CDR3 is 17 amino acids long. Looked up from germline, CDR1 is MNHEY and CDR2 is SMNVEV (reference sequence). The V gene lost 3 bases and the J gene lost 7 bases, with 19 bases spanning the gap. V and J are TRBV27 and TRBJ1-6; maybe TRBD1 (5 bases). Input material: peripheral blood. The sequence came from a man in his 70s with active COVID-19. The CDR3 sequence is CASSFLSWGGSNSPLHF. In nucleotides, the CDR3 is TGTGCCAGCAGTTTTTTAAGCTGGGGGGGTAGCAATTCACCCCTCCACTTT.